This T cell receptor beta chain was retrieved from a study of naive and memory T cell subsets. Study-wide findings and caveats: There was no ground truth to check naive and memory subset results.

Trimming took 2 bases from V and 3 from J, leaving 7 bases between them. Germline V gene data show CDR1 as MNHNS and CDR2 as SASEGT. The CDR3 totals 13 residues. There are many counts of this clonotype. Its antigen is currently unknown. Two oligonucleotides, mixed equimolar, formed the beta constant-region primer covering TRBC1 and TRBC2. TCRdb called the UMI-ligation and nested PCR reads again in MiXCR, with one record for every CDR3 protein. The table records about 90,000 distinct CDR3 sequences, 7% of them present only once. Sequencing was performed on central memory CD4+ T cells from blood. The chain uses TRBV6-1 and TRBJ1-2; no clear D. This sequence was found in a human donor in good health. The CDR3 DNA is TGTGCCAGCAGTGAACCCCCCCACTATGGCTACACCTTC. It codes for CASSEPPHYGYTF.